This TCR beta chain appears in the sequencing data of a study of blood T cell repertoires in COVID-19. Study information: Acute-phase and convalescent COVID-19 samples originated in the United States, Italy and Spain. T cells, B-cell-depleted T cells, or PBMCs provided the cDNA or gDNA that served as material.

This clone was seen once. The germline V and J ends were trimmed by 2 bases and 10 bases, with 16 bases remaining between them. Germline CDR1 SGDLS, CDR2 YYNGEE. There are 14 residues in the CDR3. Assay: immunoSEQ multiplex PCR; the TCRdb copy retains only in-frame clones and omits some. The data contain about 250,000 clones, approximately 80% of them singletons. This TCR came from a man aged 35 to 55 who had been exposed to COVID-19. The specimen sequenced was PBMCs or T cells enriched from blood (not recorded which). V gene TRBV9 combines with J gene TRBJ2-1; tentative D call: TRBD2 (6 bases). The CDR3 here is CASSVSGAGLEQFF. CDR3 nucleotide sequence: TGTGCCAGCAGCGTTTCGGGAGCGGGTTTGGAGCAGTTCTTC.